This T cell receptor beta chain was profiled in a study of blood T cell repertoires in COVID-19. Assay used: immunoSEQ multiplex PCR; TCRdb lists only in-frame clones, some missing. The sample contains about 200,000 clones, roughly 85% of which appear only once. The CDR3 is made up of 16 amino acids. The germline V gene encodes CDR1 MDHEN and CDR2 SYDVKM. V was cut by 7 bases and J by 0 bases, with 16 bases left in between. This rearrangement joins TRBV28 to TRBJ2-1; a possible D gene is TRBD2 (7 bases). The source is an elderly woman with acute or convalescent COVID-19. The sample was peripheral blood. The chain's CDR3 is CASNLGGGPSYNEQFF. In nucleotides, the CDR3 is TGTGCCAGCAACCTAGGGGGGGGACCCTCCTACAATGAGCAGTTCTTC. The full variable domain, completed using reference TRBV28 and TRBJ2-1, is DVKVTQSSRYLVKRTGEKVFLECVQDMDHENMFWYRQDPGLGLRLIYFSYDVKMKEKGDIPEGYSVSREKKERFSLILESASTNQTSMYLCASNLGGGPSYNEQFFGPGTRLTVL.